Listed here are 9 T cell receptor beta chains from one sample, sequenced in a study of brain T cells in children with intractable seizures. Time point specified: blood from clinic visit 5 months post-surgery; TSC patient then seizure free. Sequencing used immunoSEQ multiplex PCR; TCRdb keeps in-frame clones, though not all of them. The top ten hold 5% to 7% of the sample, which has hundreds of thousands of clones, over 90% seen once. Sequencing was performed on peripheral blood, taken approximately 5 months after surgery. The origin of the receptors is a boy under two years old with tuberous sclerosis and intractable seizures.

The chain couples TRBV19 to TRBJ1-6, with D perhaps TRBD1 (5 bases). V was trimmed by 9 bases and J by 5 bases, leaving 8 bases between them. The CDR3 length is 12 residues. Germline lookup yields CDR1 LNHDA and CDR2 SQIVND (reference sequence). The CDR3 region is CASRQNNSPLHF. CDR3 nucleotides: TGTGCCAGCAGACAGAATAATTCACCCCTCCACTTT.

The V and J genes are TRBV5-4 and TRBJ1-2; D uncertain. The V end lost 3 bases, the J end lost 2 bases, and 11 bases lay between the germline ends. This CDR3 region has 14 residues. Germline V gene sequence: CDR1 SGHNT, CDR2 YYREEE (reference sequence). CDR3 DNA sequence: TGTGCCAGCAGCTCGCTCGACGGGAACTATGGCTACACCTTC. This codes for CASSSLDGNYGYTF.

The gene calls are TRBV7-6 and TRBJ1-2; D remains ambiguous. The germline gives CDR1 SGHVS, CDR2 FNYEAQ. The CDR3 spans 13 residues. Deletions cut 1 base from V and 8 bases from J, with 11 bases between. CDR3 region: CASSLGVGNGYTF. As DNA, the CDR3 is TGTGCCAGCAGCTTAGGCGTGGGCAACGGCTACACCTTC. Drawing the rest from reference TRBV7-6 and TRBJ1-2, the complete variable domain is GAGVSQSPRYKVTKRGQDVALRCDPISGHVSLYWYRQALGQGPEFLTYFNYEAQQDKSGLPNDRFSAERPEGSISTLTIQRTEQRDSAMYRCASSLGVGNGYTFGSGTRLTVV.

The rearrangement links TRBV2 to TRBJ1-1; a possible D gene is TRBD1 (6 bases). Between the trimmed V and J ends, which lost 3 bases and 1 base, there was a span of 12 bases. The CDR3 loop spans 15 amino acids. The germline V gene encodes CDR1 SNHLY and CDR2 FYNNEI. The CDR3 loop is CASSDLPGANTEAFF. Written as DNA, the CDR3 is TGTGCCAGCAGTGATTTGCCAGGGGCGAACACTGAAGCTTTCTTT.

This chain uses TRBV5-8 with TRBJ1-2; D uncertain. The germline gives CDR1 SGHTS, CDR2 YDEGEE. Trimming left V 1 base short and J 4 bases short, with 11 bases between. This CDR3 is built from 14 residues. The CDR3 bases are TGTGCCAGCAGCTTGCAATTGCAGATCTATGGCTACACCTTC. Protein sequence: CASSLQLQIYGYTF.

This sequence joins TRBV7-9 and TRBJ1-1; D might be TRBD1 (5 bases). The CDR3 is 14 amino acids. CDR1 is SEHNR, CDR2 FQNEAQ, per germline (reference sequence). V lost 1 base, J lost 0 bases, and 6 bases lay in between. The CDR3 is CASSLEGLNTEAFF. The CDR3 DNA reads TGTGCCAGCAGCTTAGAGGGGCTGAACACTGAAGCTTTCTTT.

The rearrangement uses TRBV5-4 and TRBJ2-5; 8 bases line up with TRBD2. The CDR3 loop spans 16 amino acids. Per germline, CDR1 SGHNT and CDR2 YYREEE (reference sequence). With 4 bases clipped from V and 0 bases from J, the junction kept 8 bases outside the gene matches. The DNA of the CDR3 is TGTGCCAGCAGCCCTATAGCGGGACCGAACCAAGAGACCCAGTACTTC. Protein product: CASSPIAGPNQETQYF.

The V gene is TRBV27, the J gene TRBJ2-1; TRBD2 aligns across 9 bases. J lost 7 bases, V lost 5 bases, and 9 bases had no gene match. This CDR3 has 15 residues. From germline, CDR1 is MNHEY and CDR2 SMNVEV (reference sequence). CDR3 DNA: TGTGCCAGCAGTCTAGCGGGCGGGAGGGTTAATGAGCAGTTCTTC. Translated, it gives CASSLAGGRVNEQFF.

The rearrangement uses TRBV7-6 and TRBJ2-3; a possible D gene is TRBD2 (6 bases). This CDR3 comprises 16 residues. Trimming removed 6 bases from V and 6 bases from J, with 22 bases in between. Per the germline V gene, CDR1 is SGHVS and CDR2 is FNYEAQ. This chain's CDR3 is CASSPRPGGAWDTQYF. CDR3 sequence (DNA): TGTGCCAGCAGTCCCCGGCCCGGAGGGGCCTGGGATACGCAGTATTTT. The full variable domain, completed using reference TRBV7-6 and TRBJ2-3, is GAGVSQSPRYKVTKRGQDVALRCDPISGHVSLYWYRQALGQGPEFLTYFNYEAQQDKSGLPNDRFSAERPEGSISTLTIQRTEQRDSAMYRCASSPRPGGAWDTQYFGPGTRLTVL.